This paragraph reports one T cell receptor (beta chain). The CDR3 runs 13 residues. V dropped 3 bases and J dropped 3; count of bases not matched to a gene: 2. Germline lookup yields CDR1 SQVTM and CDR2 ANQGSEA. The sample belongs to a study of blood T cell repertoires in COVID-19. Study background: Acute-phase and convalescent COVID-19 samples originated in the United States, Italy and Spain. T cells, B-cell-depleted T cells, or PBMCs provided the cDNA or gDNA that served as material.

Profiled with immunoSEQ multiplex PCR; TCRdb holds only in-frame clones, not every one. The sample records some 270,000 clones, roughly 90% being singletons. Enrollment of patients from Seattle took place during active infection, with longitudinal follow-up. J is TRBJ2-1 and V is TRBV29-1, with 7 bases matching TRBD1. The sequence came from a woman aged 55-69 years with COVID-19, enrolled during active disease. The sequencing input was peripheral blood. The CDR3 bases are TGCAGCGTTGATGGGACAGTCTACAATGAGCAGTTCTTC. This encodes CSVDGTVYNEQFF.